Below, one T cell receptor (beta chain) is given with its context. Its recognized antigen is unknown. No base quality values were provided; no much bigger clone lies one nucleotide off. These data come from a study of cytomegalovirus exposure and HLA in healthy donors (dated by TCRdb to 2016 to 2017). Describing the broader study: According to an earlier analysis of several hundred of the donors, about 179 million T cells yielded roughly 110 million unique TCR beta sequences and more than 250 Gb of sequence data. An early release that covered several hundred HLA-typed donors contained 300 to 350 gigabases of sequencing data and approximately 85 million unique TCR sequences. Among the roughly 390 genotyped donors, 75% to 90% belonged to the genetic ancestry cluster associated with self-reported Caucasian donors. The study was designed to test whether signatures of past pathogen exposure could be identified by cataloging public T cell receptors. The study used immunosequencing to profile the T cell repertoires of several hundred subjects and linked those repertoires to cytomegalovirus serostatus. In addition to the first cohort of roughly 700 subjects, a separate validation cohort of over 90 different subjects was used. The study combined high-throughput TCR immunosequencing, statistical association of individual TCRs with disease status, and machine learning to predict cytomegalovirus infection status. A later analysis re-examined previously published TCR beta repertoires from several hundred donors and added high-resolution HLA genotyping to investigate patterns of TCR occurrence. The later analysis used no new phenotypic data to find candidate immune exposures, relying instead on TCR beta sequences and their occurrence across donors. An earlier analysis of around 540 of the donors applied high-throughput TCR beta sequencing to assess whether each TCR beta V gene segment acted as functional or pseudogenic. Donor age, sex, ethnicity and CMV serostatus were compiled alongside the repertoire data. A later genetic analysis used genome-wide SNP genotypes for about three fifths of the 666 donors, treating that subset as a discovery cohort. Every repertoire in the discovery cohort had been generated on one and the same sequencing platform. HLA typing included class I and class II loci at four-digit resolution. The number of typed donors differed by locus: 629-630 for A, B, C, DRB1 and DQB1; some 500 for DQA1; some 590 for DPA1; and around 470 for DPB1. Because of strong linkage in the cohort, roughly five DR-DQ haplotypes were treated as single units for association and clustering. On average, around 200,000 unique TCR beta nucleotide sequences were sequenced per donor among 300 to 500 genotyped donors of the cohort, with around 19% of those sequences being non-productive.

The cohort consisted of 650 to 850 healthy bone marrow donors. At the time of sampling, all cohort members were nominally healthy, though unrecorded immune exposures were likely present. The donor tested CMV seronegative, placing the donor among the approximately 360 seronegative members of the cohort. Each donor provided a peripheral blood sample, and peripheral blood mononuclear cells were used for TCR beta sequencing. The Qiagen DNeasy Blood Extraction Kit was used to extract genomic DNA from the blood cell samples. Counted from cysteine to phenylalanine, this CDR3 has 17 amino acids. The CDR3 DNA has 51 bases and is translated from base 1. V trim: 2 bases; J trim: 3 bases; unmatched bases: 13. Sequences GTSNPN (CDR1) and SVGIG (CDR2) are obtained from the germline V gene (reference sequence). Here is what the overall study found, with its caveats: Strong co-occurrence of HLA alleles, especially DR and DQ, made assigning TCR associations to individual alleles difficult. According to a later analysis, TCR association rates differed among HLA loci, with DRB1 alleles showing the most associated TCRs and HLA-C alleles showing the fewest. Only TCR beta chains were sequenced in this cohort, and the absence of alpha or paired-chain data limited detectable features. Seventeen rarely observed V segments, including chromosome 9 orphons, were excluded from the earlier analysis of several hundred of the donors because counts were too low. A few of the identified cytomegalovirus-associated TCR beta chains were confirmed in vitro to be specific for cytomegalovirus antigens. A further reported finding was that TCR beta sequences accurately predicted the HLA-A and HLA-B alleles for most subjects in the first cohort. The study listed 164 TCR beta chains as associated with cytomegalovirus. A later genetic analysis reported fewer N-insertions in productive TCRs among donors in an Asian-associated ancestry cluster than the approximately 670-donor mean. Most TCR sequences were seen in very few donors, while some public TCRs were found in many individuals. Correlated functional status among segregating V segments might reflect linkage disequilibrium, but an unknown experimental factor could not be ruled out. The classifier was reported to diagnose cytomegalovirus status with high specificity and sensitivity in both the original and validation cohorts. The only immune exposure information available for the cohort was CMV serostatus. Because the 87-base-pair reads could not distinguish some IMGT-functional V segments, including TRBV6-2 and TRBV6-3, those segments were excluded. According to a later analysis, most CMV-associated TCR beta chains appeared to be HLA-restricted, and the HLA associations seemed to be driven largely by CMV exposure. In a later analysis, some 18,000 TCR beta sequences were associated with specific HLA alleles at a false discovery rate of 0.05. In a later genetic analysis, a missense DCLRE1C variant was associated with V-gene and J-gene trimming of TCR beta chains, and the association was replicated in an independent cohort. Because HLA typing was missing for some donors at each locus, association tests included only the typed subset. It was suggested by the authors that the approach could potentially be generalized to other disease states and immunological phenotypes. In a later analysis, several top co-occurrence clusters were reported to appear linked to parvovirus B19, influenza, CMV and Epstein-Barr virus. Broadly in line with IMGT annotations, most TCR beta V segments showed up in productive rearrangements about 87% or about 30% of the time in an earlier analysis of 450 to 600 of the donors. A later analysis found that HLA-associated TCR beta chains were more clonally expanded and had lower generation probabilities than equally common non-associated chains. The presence/absence analyses assumed that sequencing depth was roughly uniform across donors, and that assumption may not be true. The sequencing pipeline was judged likely to have produced a cluster of highly shared sequence variants as a technical artifact.

Receptors were amplified or captured by the immunoSEQ multiplex PCR assay. For the multiplex PCR, a mixture combining 60 forward primers for TCR Vbeta segments and 13 reverse primers for TCR Jbeta segments was used. The CDR3 region of rearranged TCR beta genes was amplified from genomic DNA with a multiplex PCR assay. Amplified TCR beta libraries were sequenced as 87-base-pair reads on the Illumina HiSeq System. The original pipeline was this. A later analysis counted around 72 million unique TCR beta chains across the 666 repertoires, and 10 million to 12 million of these chains were shared by at least two donors. A nearest-neighbor algorithm error-corrected the raw reads and collapsed the reads into unique sequences, merging closely related sequences to remove PCR and sequencing errors. CDR3 sequences were aligned to IMGT reference sequences to assign V, D and J gene segments. For a sequence to be retained, a match of at least six nucleotides to both a V gene segment and a J gene segment was required. A rearrangement counted as productive if the CDR3 had no stop codons and remained in frame with V and J, and every other rearrangement counted as non-productive. CDR3 was defined by IMGT convention, running from the second conserved V-encoded cysteine to the conserved J-encoded phenylalanine. In an earlier analysis of 587 of the donors, sequences lacking an unambiguous match to a single V gene segment were excluded. An earlier analysis of about 590 of the donors classified V segments as functional when productive rearrangements were above 56.7% and as segregating when the standard deviation between donors was above 5%. A statistical classification framework was built to diagnose cytomegalovirus status from the catalog of TCR beta chain sequences. A later analysis assigned V and J genes by comparing TCR nucleotide sequences with IMGT/GENE-DB human TR gene sequences. A later analysis assigned CDR3 sequences and most-parsimonious VDJ recombination scenarios with the TCRdist pipeline. A later analysis defined each TCR beta chain by its CDR3 amino acid sequence plus V-gene family, and excluded reads lacking a unique V-gene family. As a way to deal with suspected cross-contamination and a sequencing artifact, a later analysis dropped 500 to 700 nucleotide sequences that were highly shared and had low generation probability. For each public chain, a later analysis derived a clonal expansion index from normalized ranks of inferred template counts within each repertoire. Generation probabilities in a later analysis came from a VDJ recombination model fitted to out-of-frame rearrangements, and those results were checked against IGoR. In a later analysis, TCR-TCR, TCR-HLA and TCR-CMV co-occurrence was scored with hypergeometric tests, and a repertoire-size bias correction was applied to TCR pairs. In a later analysis, false discovery rates were estimated by permuting HLA or CMV assignments 20 times. In a later analysis, co-occurring TCRs were grouped with DBSCAN, and TCRdist sequence similarity was added when clustering was performed within HLA-allele-positive subsets. Repertoires with fewer than 30,000 or more than 120,000 public chains, plus five repertoires with anomalous nucleotide sharing, were excluded from co-occurrence clustering. The immuneACCESS repertoire file appears here via TCRdb, limited to in-frame rearrangements. These files lack a portion of the clones; in checked studies, under half of the deficit traces to unresolved V genes, and the cause of the others is not known. D and trimming were read from the DNA, whereas the V and J calls and clone size are those reported in that table. The sample table lists roughly 230,000 clones, about 85% of them with a count of one. Clones ranked in the top ten supply roughly 0.26% of the sample.

The sequence derives from a girl aged 2 to 9 in good health and CMV-seronegative. Sequencing was done on a sample of PBMCs. The receptor chain draws on TRBV30 and TRBJ2-3; 8 bases in the junction line up with TRBD2. The bases read TGTGCCTGGAGTCCTAGGGGGACGGGACTAGAGACAGATACGCAGTATTTT. Translated, this gives CAWSPRGTGLETDTQYF.